One sample yielded the 27 T cell receptor beta chains listed below, sequenced in a study of vaccination and CD4 T cells after COVID-19. Sequencing of the DNA from cultured CD4+ T cells was carried out with the Oncomine TCR Beta short-read assay. Via MiXCR, TCRdb re-called the PCR reads, giving one row per CDR3 protein. Of about 15,000 distinct CDR3 sequences in the sample, around a third were seen once. Treatment described: roughly 11-day PBMC culture with coronavirus spike peptide pools or control peptides (ViraFEST assay). The antigens for these receptors are not known. Input material: cultured CD4+ T cells from blood. These receptors came from a human donor with COVID-19.

This clonotype was seen a handful of times. V usage is TRBV20-1 and J usage is TRBJ2-1, with D possibly being TRBD1 (6 bases). V lost 4 bases, J lost 5 bases, and 18 bases lay in between. The germline V gene encodes CDR1 DFQATT and CDR2 SNEGSKA (reference sequence). There are 15 residues in the CDR3. CDR3 sequence: CSAKTGHTVDNEQFF. The CDR3 DNA reads TGCAGTGCTAAAACAGGGCACACAGTAGACAATGAGCAGTTCTTC.

Comments on this clonotype: An end of the junction does not agree with germline; a read error may underlie this. This chain joins TRBV6-6 and TRBJ1-1, with 8 positions matching TRBD1. This CDR3 is 13 amino acids long. Germline CDR1 reads MNHNY; CDR2 reads SVGAGI (reference sequence). In DNA, the CDR3 is TGTGTCAGCAGTCGCGCCGGGACAGGTGAAGCTTTCTTT. This translates into CVSSRAGTGEAFF.

V usage is TRBV19 and J usage is TRBJ2-2; 8 nucleotides agree with TRBD2. V gave up 5 bases and J gave up 6 bases; unmatched junction bases: 5. The CDR3 spans 14 residues. Germline lookup yields CDR1 LNHDA and CDR2 SQIVND (reference sequence). The CDR3 nucleotides are TGTGCCAGTAGTCCTCCGGGACTAGCCGGGGAGCTGTTTTTT. Its translation is CASSPPGLAGELFF.

The chain recombines TRBV5-4 with TRBJ1-4; TRBD1 matches 7 bases. This CDR3 contains 15 residues. Germline lookup yields CDR1 SGHNT and CDR2 YYREEE (reference sequence). V lost 2 bases and J lost 8; bases outside the gene matches: 9. CDR3: CASSLSGRGHEKLFF. CDR3 bases: TGTGCCAGCAGCTTATCGGGGAGGGGGCACGAAAAACTGTTTTTT.

The table lists this clonotype with a few counts. This rearrangement joins TRBV5-1 to TRBJ2-3; D is possibly TRBD1 or TRBD2 (5 bases each). From germline, CDR1 is SGHRS and CDR2 YFSETQ. Trimming took 8 bases from V and 6 from J, leaving 19 bases between them. The CDR3 runs to 14 residues. Written as DNA, the CDR3 is TGCGCCAGAACCTGGGGGTTAGGGGTGGATACGCAGTATTTT. It encodes CARTWGLGVDTQYF.

The chain carries TRBV5-4 and TRBJ1-2, with 8 bases aligning to TRBD1. Trimming took 4 bases from V and 8 from J; bases not matched to a gene: 10. CDR1 and CDR2 from the germline V gene are SGHNT and YYREEE (reference sequence). The CDR3 extends over 14 amino acids. The CDR3 DNA reads TGTGCCAGCAGCAGATCAGGGGGCGCGCGGGGCTACACCTTC. It encodes CASSRSGGARGYTF.

V usage is TRBV10-1 and J usage is TRBJ2-3, with 8 bases that match TRBD2. The CDR3 covers 14 residues. Trimming took 7 bases from V and 1 from J; bases not matched to a gene: 4. Germline V gives CDR1 WNHNN, CDR2 SYGVQD (reference sequence). CDR3 DNA: TGCGCCAGCAAGGGTAGCGGGGGCACAGATACGCAGTATTTT. It yields the protein CASKGSGGTDTQYF.

This clonotype was seen more than once but under ten times. The chain joins TRBV19 to TRBJ1-2; TRBD1 is a possible D gene (6 bases). The germline CDR1 and CDR2 sequences are LNHDA and SQIVND (reference sequence). V was pared by 5 bases and J by 2 bases, with 15 bases between. The CDR3 totals 15 residues. In DNA form, the CDR3 reads TGTGCCAGTAGTGCCACCGGGACAAAAAACTATGGCTACACCTTC. This gives the protein CASSATGTKNYGYTF. The whole variable domain, remainder taken from reference TRBV19 and TRBJ1-2, is DGGITQSPKYLFRKEGQNVTLSCEQNLNHDAMYWYRQDPGQGLRLIYYSQIVNDFQKGDIAEGYSVSREKKESFPLTVTSAQKNPTAFYLCASSATGTKNYGYTFGSGTRLTVV.

This chain uses TRBV19 with TRBJ1-6; D unresolved. V shed 3 bases and J shed 13 bases, with 10 bases lying between them. This CDR3 comprises 12 residues. CDR1 is LNHDA, CDR2 SQIVND, per germline (reference sequence). The CDR3 DNA reads as TGTGCCAGTAGTATGCCTCGATCCCCCCTCCACTTT. It is translated as CASSMPRSPLHF.

The chain uses TRBV11-2 and TRBJ1-3; the D gene is possibly TRBD1 (6 bases). V lost 1 base to trimming and J lost 4 bases, with 11 bases between them. This CDR3 region has 15 residues. The V gene's germline CDR1 is SGHAT and CDR2 FQNNGV. The CDR3 reads CASSLVGGAGNTIYF. CDR3 nucleotide sequence: TGTGCCAGCAGCTTAGTCGGGGGCGCGGGAAACACCATATATTTT.

This clonotype is a singleton in its sample. The chain carries TRBV6-2 or TRBV6-3 and TRBJ2-1; possibly TRBD1 for D (5 bases). This CDR3 region has 11 residues. Per germline, CDR1 MNHEY and CDR2 SVGEGT. Trimming shortened V by 7 bases and J by 10 bases, and 11 bases separated the two germline ends. The chain's CDR3 is CASTNRQEQFF. CDR3 sequence (DNA): TGTGCCAGCACAAACCGACAGGAGCAGTTCTTC.

The J gene is TRBJ2-3, the V gene TRBV7-9; TRBD1 matches 9 bases. Germline V gene data show CDR1 as SEHNR and CDR2 as FQNEAQ (reference sequence). The CDR3 runs 14 residues. After removal of 5 bases from V and 4 bases from J, the junction contained 4 bases not matched to a gene. The CDR3 sequence is CASSQRTGADTQYF. The CDR3 DNA reads TGTGCCAGCAGCCAGAGGACAGGGGCAGATACGCAGTATTTT.

This chain uses TRBV7-9 with TRBJ2-1, with 7 bases identical to TRBD1. Germline values: CDR1 SEHNR, CDR2 FQNEAQ (reference sequence). The CDR3 covers 14 residues. The junction had 5 bases not matched to a gene; V was cut back by 6 bases and J by 3 bases. The CDR3 coding sequence is TGTGCCAGCAGTTGGACAGGCCGCTACAATGAGCAGTTCTTC. It encodes CASSWTGRYNEQFF.

The chain links TRBV21-1 to TRBJ1-4; the table's D gene call, TRBD1, was not cross checked with the DNA. TRBV21-1 is a known pseudogene. The CDR3 is made up of 15 amino acids. The CDR3 sequence: CASSTPTGESEKLFF. The CDR3 DNA sequence: TGTGCCAGCAGCACCCCGACAGGGGAGTCCGAAAAACTGTTTTTT.

This chain joins TRBV5-6 and TRBJ2-7; TRBD2 might be the D (5 bases). Trimming removed 1 base at V and 1 base at J, with 15 bases between. The CDR3 contains 16 residues. Germline V gives CDR1 SGHDT, CDR2 YYEEEE. For the CDR3, the DNA is TGTGCCAGCAGCTTGCCTCGGGGTCGTGGGTCCTACGAGCAGTACTTC. This translates into CASSLPRGRGSYEQYF.

The gene calls are TRBV19 and TRBJ1-4, with D unclear. Germline CDR1 and CDR2: LNHDA and SQIVND (reference sequence). Deletions cut 9 bases from V and 7 bases from J, with 15 bases between. This CDR3 has 13 residues. The CDR3 region is CASSGKAGEKLFF. In DNA form, the CDR3 reads TGTGCCAGCTCCGGGAAGGCAGGTGAAAAACTGTTTTTT.

Concerning this clonotype: Its ends do not fully match the called genes, so a read error is possible. The chain employs TRBV5-8 and TRBJ2-7; D perhaps matches TRBD2 (7 bases). This CDR3 spans 11 amino acids. Germline V gene sequence: CDR1 SGHTS, CDR2 YDEGEE. The CDR3 region has the DNA TGTACCAGCAGGGGAGGGGTCGAGCAGTACTTC. Protein: CTSRGGVEQYF.

This chain uses TRBV5-1 with TRBJ2-6; 7 nucleotides match TRBD2. Germline loops: CDR1 SGHRS, CDR2 YFSETQ. CDR3 length: 15 residues. With 2 bases clipped from V and 2 bases from J, the junction kept 1 base outside the gene matches. The CDR3: CASSFGGTGANVLTF. CDR3 nucleotides: TGCGCCAGCAGCTTCGGGGGGACTGGGGCCAACGTCCTGACTTTC.

The chain is built from TRBV6-1 and TRBJ2-4; 8 bases are a match to TRBD1. The length of the CDR3 is 14 residues. The germline V gene encodes CDR1 MNHNS and CDR2 SASEGT. Germline trimming cut 10 bases from V and 0 bases from J; bases unmatched to any gene: 5. In DNA, the CDR3 is TGTGCCACTTGGACAGGGCTAGCCAAAAACATTCAGTACTTC. This encodes CATWTGLAKNIQYF.

This clonotype turned up a few times. This chain joins TRBV12-3 or TRBV12-4 and TRBJ2-5; D perhaps matches TRBD1 (5 bases). CDR3 length: 16 amino acids. V lost 5 bases and J 2 bases, leaving 18 bases between the germline ends. This CDR3 is CASSPNWGGAQETQYF. Written as DNA, the CDR3 is TGTGCCAGCAGTCCCAACTGGGGCGGAGCACAAGAGACCCAGTACTTC.

This clonotype came up a few times. This chain connects TRBV11-2 to TRBJ2-3; the D is unclear. The CDR3 totals 15 residues. Per germline, CDR1 SGHAT and CDR2 FQNNGV. The germline V and J ends were trimmed by 6 bases and 0 bases, with 13 bases remaining between them. The DNA for the CDR3 is TGTGCCAGCAGTCGCGAGTCCAGAAGCACAGATACGCAGTATTTT. It encodes CASSRESRSTDTQYF.

This clonotype was observed a handful of times. This chain joins TRBV20-1 and TRBJ2-3; 11 positions match TRBD2. Trimming cost V 7 bases and J 5 bases; bases outside gene matches: 2. Germline V lookup: CDR1 DFQATT, CDR2 SNEGSKA (reference sequence). CDR3 size: 12 residues. The CDR3 coding sequence is TGCAGTGGTCTAGCGGGGGGAGATACGCAGTATTTT. Translated, it gives CSGLAGGDTQYF.

The chain combines TRBV12-3 or TRBV12-4 with TRBJ1-2; 9 bases match TRBD1. CDR3 size: 17 residues. Trimming removed 6 bases from V and 0 bases from J; junction bases left unmatched: 11. The CDR3 DNA reads as TGTGCCAGCAGCCAAACCCCGGGACAGGGAACTAACTATGGCTACACCTTC. Protein product: CASSQTPGQGTNYGYTF.

This chain links TRBV2 with TRBJ1-1, with TRBD1 identical over 11 bases. The CDR3 is 15 amino acids. CDR1 is SNHLY and CDR2 is FYNNEI in the germline V gene. V shed 4 bases, J shed 5 bases, and the junction held 6 bases outside the gene matches. CDR3 sequence reads: CASSGRTGGLTEAFF. As DNA, the CDR3 is TGTGCCAGCAGTGGGCGGACAGGGGGCCTGACTGAAGCTTTCTTT.

There are a few counts of this clonotype. The V gene is TRBV20-1, the J gene TRBJ1-4; 8 bases match TRBD1. CDR1 and CDR2 (germline): DFQATT, SNEGSKA (reference sequence). The V segment lost 3 bases and the J segment 7 bases; nucleotides outside the gene matches: 4. CDR3 length: 13 amino acids. The CDR3 DNA reads TGCAGTGCTAGGGTGGACAGGGCTGAAAAACTGTTTTTT. This translates into CSARVDRAEKLFF.

This clonotype was detected only a few times. The CDR3 loop is CASSAFFDRGQETQYF. The CDR3 DNA follows: TGTGCCAGCAGTGCCTTTTTCGACAGGGGACAAGAGACCCAGTACTTC. V is TRBV2 and J is TRBJ2-5; TRBD1 matches at 8 bases. The CDR3 has 16 amino acids. Germline values: CDR1 SNHLY, CDR2 FYNNEI. J was trimmed by 2 bases and V by 4 bases; bases with no gene match: 9.

This clonotype was picked up a small number of times. The chain recombines TRBV21-1 with TRBJ2-5; TRBD1, the D gene given by the table, was not confirmed from the DNA. TRBV21-1 is listed as a pseudogene. The CDR3 has 14 amino acids. The CDR3 here is CASSKEGQGKTQYF. The CDR3 DNA follows: TGTGCCAGCAGCAAAGAAGGACAGGGAAAGACCCAGTACTTC.